Listed here are 16 T cell receptor beta chains from one sample, sequenced in a study of cytomegalovirus exposure and HLA in healthy donors. Amplification used 60 Vbeta primers and 13 Jbeta primers. Data came from immunoSEQ multiplex PCR; TCRdb stores just in-frame clones and leaves some out. The data hold fewer than 120,000 clones, with about 80% observed a single time. Sequences were obtained from PBMCs. These receptors came from a woman aged 55-69 years in good health and CMV-seropositive.

The V gene is TRBV20-1, the J gene TRBJ1-2, with D unresolved. CDR3 length equals 11 residues. V shed 6 bases and J shed 8 bases, with 13 bases lying between them. Per germline, CDR1 DFQATT and CDR2 SNEGSKA (reference sequence). The CDR3 sequence: CSASDVRGYTF. The CDR3 DNA sequence: TGCAGTGCGTCAGACGTGAGGGGCTACACCTTC.

The J gene is TRBJ2-7, the V gene TRBV10-3; a weak D match, TRBD2 (5 bases). The germline V gene encodes CDR1 ENHRY and CDR2 SYGVKD. The CDR3 consists of 13 residues. Between the trimmed V and J ends, which lost 11 bases and 3 bases, there was a span of 17 bases. CDR3 region: CAVSSGLRYEQYF. The CDR3 DNA follows: TGTGCCGTTTCTTCGGGATTGCGCTACGAGCAGTACTTC.

The chain has TRBV5-4 and TRBJ2-3, with TRBD2 matching 8 bases. The CDR3 covers 17 residues. The V gene's germline CDR1 is SGHNT and CDR2 YYREEE (reference sequence). V was pared by 4 bases and J by 4 bases, with 14 bases of the junction left unmatched. CDR3 sequence: CASSPRLLAESADTQYF. The CDR3 nucleotides are TGTGCCAGCAGCCCTCGATTACTAGCGGAGAGCGCAGATACGCAGTATTTT.

The chain links TRBV28 to TRBJ1-5; 7 nucleotides agree with TRBD1. The V gene's germline CDR1 is MDHEN and CDR2 SYDVKM. V shed 5 bases, J shed 6 bases, and the junction held 7 bases outside the gene matches. This CDR3 has 14 residues. CDR3 amino acids: CASSPDRVGQPQHF. The CDR3 region has the DNA TGTGCCAGCAGTCCTGACAGGGTGGGTCAGCCCCAGCATTTT.

This clone has only one observation. The V call is TRBV27, the J call TRBJ2-1; a possible D gene is TRBD2 (6 bases). V lost 2 bases to trimming and J lost 4 bases, with 15 bases between them. The CDR3 has 16 residues. CDR1 and CDR2 (germline): MNHEY, SMNVEV (reference sequence). The CDR3 protein is CASSLGGGTFYNEQFF. The CDR3 nucleotides read TGTGCCAGCAGTTTAGGTGGAGGGACCTTTTACAATGAGCAGTTCTTC.

J is TRBJ2-7 and V is TRBV19; 7 nucleotides match TRBD1. The CDR3 is 11 amino acids. The V segment lost 10 bases and the J segment 4 bases; nucleotides outside the gene matches: 4. CDR1 is LNHDA, CDR2 SQIVND, per germline (reference sequence). CDR3 loop: CATKQGYEQYF. CDR3 coding DNA: TGTGCCACAAAACAGGGGTACGAGCAGTACTTC.

The rearrangement joins TRBV4-1 to TRBJ1-2; D is unresolved. This CDR3 spans 14 amino acids. V was pared by 2 bases and J by 10 bases, with 17 bases between. In germline, CDR1 is MGHRA, CDR2 YSYEKL. The CDR3 region is CASSQTRTRVTYTF. The CDR3 DNA follows: TGCGCCAGCAGCCAAACCCGCACCCGGGTAACCTACACCTTC.

The chain is built from TRBV25-1 and TRBJ1-6, with D tentatively TRBD1 (6 bases). This CDR3 has 17 residues. Germline V gives CDR1 MGHDK, CDR2 SYGVNS. V lost 1 base and J lost 5, with 15 bases in between. CDR3 coding DNA: TGTGCCAGCAGTGAATGGGACACCAGTTCTCATAATTCACCCCTCCACTTT. Protein: CASSEWDTSSHNSPLHF. The full variable domain, with the rest looked up from reference TRBV25-1 and TRBJ1-6, is EADIYQTPRYLVIGTGKKITLECSQTMGHDKMYWYQQDPGMELHLIHYSYGVNSTEKGDLSSESTVSRIRTEHFPLTLESARPSHTSQYLCASSEWDTSSHNSPLHFGNGTRLTVT.

This chain uses TRBV29-1 with TRBJ2-7; D call uncertain. Trimming took off 1 base at V and 0 bases at J, with 7 bases between the two ends. This CDR3 is 13 amino acids long. Germline lookup yields CDR1 SQVTM and CDR2 ANQGSEA. CDR3: CSVEARYSYEQYF. For the CDR3, the DNA is TGCAGCGTTGAAGCTAGATACTCCTACGAGCAGTACTTC.

CDR3 loop: CASSLDSRGVAGDGDEQFF. The CDR3 coding sequence is TGTGCCAGCAGCTTAGATTCCCGAGGGGTGGCGGGAGATGGCGATGAGCAGTTCTTC. The V call is TRBV7-6, the J call TRBJ2-1; 7 positions agree with TRBD2. With 1 base clipped from V and 8 bases from J, the junction kept 20 bases outside the gene matches. This CDR3 is built from 19 residues. Germline V gives CDR1 SGHVS, CDR2 FNYEAQ. Supplemented by reference TRBV7-6 and TRBJ2-1, the full variable domain reads GAGVSQSPRYKVTKRGQDVALRCDPISGHVSLYWYRQALGQGPEFLTYFNYEAQQDKSGLPNDRFSAERPEGSISTLTIQRTEQRDSAMYRCASSLDSRGVAGDGDEQFFGPGTRLTVL.

V and J are TRBV5-1 and TRBJ2-2; TRBD1 matches at 9 bases. Trimming took 4 bases from V and 3 from J; bases not matched to a gene: 4. The CDR3 has 15 residues. Germline lookup yields CDR1 SGHRS and CDR2 YFSETQ. The CDR3 here is CASSRDRVDTGELFF. The CDR3 DNA sequence: TGCGCCAGCAGCAGGGACAGGGTTGACACCGGGGAGCTGTTTTTT.

The CDR3 region is CASSRGLAGGNEQFF. The DNA for the CDR3 is TGTGCCAGCAGCCGGGGACTAGCGGGAGGAAATGAGCAGTTCTTC. The chain combines TRBV6-5 with TRBJ2-1, with TRBD2 identical over 15 bases. Germline values: CDR1 MNHEY, CDR2 SVGAGI. The CDR3 has 15 amino acids. V trimming: 6 bases; J trimming: 7 bases; junction bases outside the gene matches: 4.

This clone was seen only a few times. This chain links TRBV2 with TRBJ1-5; D unresolved. The germline V and J ends were trimmed by 2 bases and 4 bases, with 6 bases remaining between them. The V gene's germline CDR1 is SNHLY and CDR2 FYNNEI. The CDR3 loop spans 13 amino acids. CDR3 residues: CASSEFPNQPQHF. The CDR3 DNA reads TGTGCCAGCAGTGAATTCCCAAATCAGCCCCAGCATTTT.

The V call is TRBV7-3, the J call TRBJ2-7; 12 nucleotides agree with TRBD2. Germline assignment: CDR1 SGHTA and CDR2 FQGTGA. Trimming at V came to 5 bases and at J to 3 bases, leaving 5 bases not matched to a gene. The CDR3 spans 15 residues. The CDR3 nucleotides read TGTGCCAGCAGCCCAAGACTAGCGGGAGTCTACGAGCAGTACTTC. Translating it yields CASSPRLAGVYEQYF. Full variable domain (rest looked up from reference TRBV7-3 and TRBJ2-7): GAGVSQTPSNKVTEKGKYVELRCDPISGHTALYWYRQSLGQGPEFLIYFQGTGAADDSGLPNDRFFAVRPEGSVSTLKIQRTERGDSAVYLCASSPRLAGVYEQYFGPGTRLTVT.

This chain uses TRBV6-1 with TRBJ2-7, with D possibly matching TRBD2 (6 bases). Trimming stripped 10 bases from V and 7 bases from J, with 17 bases between. The V gene's germline CDR1 is MNHNS and CDR2 SASEGT. This CDR3 region has 12 residues. CDR3 coding DNA: TGTGCCACCTTTTCGGGGGACTCTGAGCAGTACTTC. It codes for CATFSGDSEQYF.

The V gene is TRBV19, the J gene TRBJ1-1, with D uncertain. CDR1 is LNHDA, CDR2 SQIVND, per germline (reference sequence). This CDR3 comprises 14 residues. The ends were cut back, 5 bases at V and 0 bases at J, with 10 bases in the middle. CDR3: CASSYRFMNTEAFF. CDR3 sequence (DNA): TGTGCCAGTAGTTATCGGTTCATGAACACTGAAGCTTTCTTT.